The entry below gives a single TCR beta chain sequence along with its context. The data derive from a study of blood T cell repertoires in COVID-19. Study-level background: The study drew acute and convalescent COVID-19 samples from the United States, Italy and Spain.

CDR1 and CDR2 (germline): SGHTA, FQGNSA. Trimming pared 4 bases from V and 0 bases from J, leaving 13 bases between. The CDR3 is made up of 16 amino acids. Profiled with immunoSEQ multiplex PCR; TCRdb holds only in-frame clones, not every one. Among about 50,000 clones, more than 75% were seen once, and the ten largest hold 5.5% to 6%. Sequenced material: peripheral blood. This rearrangement joins TRBV7-2 to TRBJ2-4; D is unresolved. The source is a woman aged 55-70 years with acute or convalescent COVID-19. CDR3 region: CASSSRTTIAKNIQYF. The CDR3 coding sequence is TGTGCCAGCAGCTCCCGCACCACAATAGCCAAAAACATTCAGTACTTC.